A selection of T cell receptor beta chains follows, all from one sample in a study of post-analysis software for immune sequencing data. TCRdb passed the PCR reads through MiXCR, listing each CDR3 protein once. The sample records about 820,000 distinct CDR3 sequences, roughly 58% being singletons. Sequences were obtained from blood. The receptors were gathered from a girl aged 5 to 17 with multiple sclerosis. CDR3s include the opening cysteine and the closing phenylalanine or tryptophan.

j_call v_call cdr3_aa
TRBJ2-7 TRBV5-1 CASSLSTSGGVYEQYF
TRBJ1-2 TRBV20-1 CSAPDPGSYTF
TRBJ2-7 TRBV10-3 CAISDLGAGYEQYF
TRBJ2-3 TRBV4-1 CASSQEERVGTDTQYF
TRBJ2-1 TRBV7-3 CASSLLGGPTYNEQFF
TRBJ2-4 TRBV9 CASSPHPLTSELAKNIQYF
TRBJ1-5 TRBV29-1 CSVGQGVNQPQHF
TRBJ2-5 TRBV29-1 CSVLDWRGGYQETQYF
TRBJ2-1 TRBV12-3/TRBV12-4 CASSFWTGPTNEQFF
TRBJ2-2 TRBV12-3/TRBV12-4 CASSQYSGRFTGELFF
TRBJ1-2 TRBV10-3 CAITPTGYGYTF
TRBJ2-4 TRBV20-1 CSAHPPGSGVQYF
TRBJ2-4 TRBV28 CASSSPGTINIQYF
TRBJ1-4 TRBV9 CASSVGRHTNEKLFF
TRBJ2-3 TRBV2 CASSGLSADTQYF
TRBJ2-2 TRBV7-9 CASSLKTSGGSNTGEQFF
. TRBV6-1 CASSEGRTYEQYF
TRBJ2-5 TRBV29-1 CSVERPGQGEETQYF
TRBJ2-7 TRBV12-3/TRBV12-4 CASSLGQGISYEQYF